This TCR beta chain was recovered during a study of T cell responses to AZD1222 COVID-19 vaccine. As for the study in general: Analysis merged second doses at about 4 or about 12 weeks.

Study-wide points: None of the repertoires were sampled until the peak T cell response had passed. Targeting of unmutated variant regions was reportedly seen in nearly half of spike-specific TCRs.

To note about this clone: The antigen remains undetermined.

This CDR3 contains 13 residues. V trimming: 0 bases; J trimming: 13 bases; junction bases outside the gene matches: 0. Germline CDR1 reads KGHDR; CDR2 reads SFDVKD. Sequenced by immunoSEQ multiplex PCR; TCRdb stores in-frame clones only, minus some. The top ten hold 0.49% of the sample, which has around 180,000 clones, 88% seen once. This receptor was taken from an adult in good health. Source: peripheral blood, taken on day 0 of AZD1222 vaccination. The V call is TRBV24-1, the J call TRBJ2-2; 11 positions match TRBD2. CDR3 loop: CATSDLTSGRLFF. The DNA of the CDR3 is TGTGCCACCAGTGATTTGACTAGCGGGAGGCTGTTTTTT.